This entry lists 30 T cell receptor beta chains sequenced from one sample in a study of T cell responses to AZD1222 COVID-19 vaccine. Repertoires were generated with immunoSEQ multiplex PCR, while TCRdb's copy carries only in-frame clones and drops some. Of around 130,000 clones listed, around 94% are singletons. Here the sequenced sample was peripheral blood, taken on day 0 of AZD1222 vaccination. The source of these receptors is an adult in good health.

This chain joins TRBV2 and TRBJ2-1, with 12 bases aligning to TRBD2. Germline CDR1 and CDR2: SNHLY and FYNNEI. CDR3 size: 17 residues. Trimming took 9 bases from V and 8 from J; bases not matched to a gene: 17. The CDR3 DNA reads as TGTGCCAGATCCTCCGATATGACTAGCGGGAGAGACCATGAGCAGTTCTTC. It is translated as CARSSDMTSGRDHEQFF.

The gene calls are TRBV7-9 and TRBJ2-1; 11 bases are shared with TRBD2. Trimming took 5 bases from V and 1 from J; bases not matched to a gene: 10. This CDR3 is built from 18 residues. Per the germline V gene, CDR1 is SEHNR and CDR2 is FQNEAQ (reference sequence). CDR3 protein: CASSLWTSGPTSYNEQFF. DNA of the CDR3: TGTGCCAGCAGCCTCTGGACTAGCGGGCCTACTTCCTACAATGAGCAGTTCTTC. Filled out from reference TRBV7-9 and TRBJ2-1, the complete variable domain reads DTGVSQNPRHKITKRGQNVTFRCDPISEHNRLYWYRQTLGQGPEFLTYFQNEAQLEKSRLLSDRFSAERPKGSFSTLEIQRTEQGDSAMYLCASSLWTSGPTSYNEQFFGPGTRLTVL.

V gene TRBV19 combines with J gene TRBJ1-5, with TRBD1 as a possible D gene (6 bases). Germline CDR1 LNHDA, CDR2 SQIVND (reference sequence). V gave up 9 bases and J gave up 0 bases, with 12 bases separating them. The CDR3 extends over 14 amino acids. The CDR3 nucleotides are TGTGCCAGCCGGACAGTCAATAGCAATCAGCCCCAGCATTTT. As protein: CASRTVNSNQPQHF.

V usage is TRBV28 and J usage is TRBJ1-1, with 10 bases identical to TRBD1. CDR1 and CDR2 (germline): MDHEN, SYDVKM. The length of the CDR3 is 16 residues. The junction had 5 bases not matched to a gene; V was cut back by 3 bases and J by 1 base. Written as DNA, the CDR3 is TGTGCCAGCAGTTTGTGGACAGGGGGAACGAACACTGAAGCTTTCTTT. This sequence encodes CASSLWTGGTNTEAFF. Variable domain in full (rest from reference TRBV28 and TRBJ1-1): DVKVTQSSRYLVKRTGEKVFLECVQDMDHENMFWYRQDPGLGLRLIYFSYDVKMKEKGDIPEGYSVSREKKERFSLILESASTNQTSMYLCASSLWTGGTNTEAFFGQGTRLTVV.

The J gene is TRBJ2-4, the V gene TRBV2, with 11 bases fitting TRBD2. Germline CDR1 is SNHLY and CDR2 is FYNNEI. Trimming removed 7 bases from V and 1 base from J; junction bases left unmatched: 24. The CDR3 is made up of 22 amino acids. The CDR3 spells CASKPRLAGTPTSQSAKNIQYF. In nucleotides, the CDR3 is TGTGCCAGCAAACCTCGACTAGCGGGAACCCCAACTAGCCAGTCGGCCAAAAACATTCAGTACTTC.

The chain uses TRBV9 and TRBJ2-1; 9 bases are a match to TRBD2. J gave up 7 bases and V 4 bases, and 12 bases lay outside the gene matches. The CDR3 length is 16 residues. Germline lookup yields CDR1 SGDLS and CDR2 YYNGEE. The CDR3 loop reads CASSPPSGLAANEQFF. The CDR3 bases are TGTGCCAGCAGCCCGCCTTCGGGACTAGCTGCAAATGAGCAGTTCTTC.

The rearrangement links TRBV7-9 to TRBJ1-2; D is uncertain. V was pared by 4 bases and J by 4 bases, with 13 bases between. Germline V gene sequence: CDR1 SEHNR, CDR2 FQNEAQ (reference sequence). CDR3 size: 14 residues. The CDR3 DNA reads as TGTGCCAGCAGCTCGGACCTAACCGGCTATGGCTACACCTTC. Amino acids: CASSSDLTGYGYTF.

The chain is built from TRBV4-2 and TRBJ1-4, with D hard to call. There are 20 residues in the CDR3. CDR1 and CDR2 from the germline V gene are LGHNA and YNFKEQ. Deletions cut 2 bases from V and 11 bases from J, with 33 bases between. CDR3 DNA sequence: TGTGCCAGCAGCCAAATCCTGCCTATGAGAGCCGGCCCGCCCGACCGTAAACTGTTTTTT. Residues: CASSQILPMRAGPPDRKLFF.

The chain carries TRBV7-2 and TRBJ1-1; D is perhaps TRBD1 (6 bases). Germline V gene data show CDR1 as SGHTA and CDR2 as FQGNSA. V was shortened by 5 bases and J by 6 bases, with 10 bases between the two germline ends. CDR3 length equals 12 residues. The CDR3 sequence is CASSMGGPEAFF. CDR3 bases: TGTGCCAGCAGCATGGGGGGCCCTGAAGCTTTCTTT.

This clone was detected a few times. The chain employs TRBV7-2 and TRBJ2-7, with 9 bases that match TRBD1. After removal of 5 bases from V and 5 bases from J, the junction contained 4 bases not matched to a gene. This CDR3 comprises 13 residues. CDR1 is SGHTA, CDR2 FQGNSA, per germline. CDR3 nucleotide sequence: TGTGCCAGCAGCCGGGACAGGGTCAACGAGCAGTACTTC. Residues: CASSRDRVNEQYF. Drawing the rest from reference TRBV7-2 and TRBJ2-7, the complete variable domain is GAGVSQSPSNKVTEKGKDVELRCDPISGHTALYWYRQSLGQGLEFLIYFQGNSAPDKSGLPSDRFSAERTGGSVSTLTIQRTQQEDSAVYLCASSRDRVNEQYFGPGTRLTVT.

V is TRBV19 and J is TRBJ1-4; 10 bases fit TRBD1. The V and J ends lost 8 bases and 6 bases, in that order; junction bases with no gene match: 6. This CDR3 has 14 residues. Germline CDR1 reads LNHDA; CDR2 reads SQIVND (reference sequence). CDR3 sequence: CASVAGTGDEKLFF. In nucleotides, the CDR3 is TGTGCCAGTGTCGCCGGGACAGGGGATGAAAAACTGTTTTTT.

J is TRBJ1-6 and V is TRBV7-6; 8 bases are a match to TRBD1. V shed 2 bases and J 8 bases; nucleotides not matched to a gene: 5. Germline CDR1 SGHVS, CDR2 FNYEAQ. CDR3 length: 15 amino acids. The CDR3 DNA follows: TGTGCCAGCAGCTTAATGACAGGGGTGGATTCACCCCTCCACTTT. Translated: CASSLMTGVDSPLHF.

The chain combines TRBV28 with TRBJ1-2; 12 bases fit TRBD1. Per germline, CDR1 MDHEN and CDR2 SYDVKM. V was pared by 6 bases and J by 4 bases, with 9 bases of the junction left unmatched. This CDR3 region has 16 residues. The CDR3 DNA reads as TGTGCCAGCAGAGTTGGGACAGGGGGCTTCAGCTATGGCTACACCTTC. This translates into CASRVGTGGFSYGYTF.

V is TRBV3-1 (or the pseudogene TRBV3-2) and J is TRBJ1-4; possibly TRBD1 for D (6 bases). The V and J ends lost 0 bases and 3 bases respectively, with 14 bases between them. The germline V gene encodes CDR1 LGHDT and CDR2 YNNKEL (reference sequence). The CDR3 is 17 amino acids. The CDR3 DNA reads TGTGCCAGCAGCCAAGATTGGGGGGCGCGGGCTAATGAAAAACTGTTTTTT. Protein sequence: CASSQDWGARANEKLFF.

This clone showed up just a few times. V and J are TRBV11-2 and TRBJ1-1; D is unclear. In germline, CDR1 is SGHAT, CDR2 FQNNGV. V was shortened by 3 bases and J by 1 base, with 6 bases between the two germline ends. This CDR3 contains 13 residues. CDR3 residues: CASSFDTNTEAFF. The CDR3 DNA reads TGTGCCAGCAGCTTTGACACGAACACTGAAGCTTTCTTT.

The table lists this clone with a count of one. CDR3 sequence reads: CASSLAQGIYGYTF. For the CDR3, the DNA is TGCGCCAGCAGCCTCGCCCAGGGAATCTATGGCTACACCTTC. The chain links TRBV5-1 to TRBJ1-2, with D possibly TRBD1 on 5 matching bases. CDR1 SGHRS and CDR2 YFSETQ come from the germline V gene. The V end lost 4 bases, the J end lost 4 bases, and 14 bases lay between the germline ends. The CDR3 totals 14 residues.

The chain couples TRBV5-1 to TRBJ1-2; 9 bases align to TRBD1. J lost 4 bases, V lost 4 bases, and 8 bases had no gene match. This CDR3 is 15 amino acids long. Germline V gene lookup returns CDR1 SGHRS and CDR2 YFSETQ. The CDR3 DNA reads as TGCGCCAGCAGCGGCGGGACAGGGTTTGGCTATGGCTACACCTTC. Translating gives CASSGGTGFGYGYTF.

This clone was seen a single time. This rearrangement joins TRBV5-5 to TRBJ2-5; 11 bases align to TRBD2. The CDR3 has 16 residues. Germline V CDR1 and CDR2: SGHKS, YYEKEE (reference sequence). V dropped 4 bases and J dropped 5; count of bases not matched to a gene: 10. The CDR3 region has the DNA TGTGCCAGCAGCCCAGGGACTAGCGGTTGGCGGGAGACCCAGTACTTC. Translation: CASSPGTSGWRETQYF.

CDR3 loop: CASSSPGTGKEQYF. DNA for the CDR3: TGTGCCAGCAGCTCCCCGGGGACAGGGAAGGAGCAGTACTTC. J is TRBJ2-7 and V is TRBV5-4; 9 positions agree with TRBD1. The CDR3 is 14 amino acids. J was trimmed by 7 bases and V by 3 bases; bases with no gene match: 8. Germline CDR1 is SGHNT and CDR2 is YYREEE (reference sequence).

This chain uses TRBV5-1 with TRBJ2-2; 9 bases map to TRBD1. CDR1 and CDR2 from the germline V gene are SGHRS and YFSETQ. V lost 0 bases, J lost 1 base, and 4 bases stayed unmatched. The CDR3 length is 17 residues. The CDR3 reads CASSLVAGQGNTGELFF. DNA of the CDR3: TGCGCCAGCAGCTTGGTGGCGGGACAGGGGAACACCGGGGAGCTGTTTTTT.

The V call is TRBV3-1 (or the pseudogene TRBV3-2), the J call TRBJ1-5; no firm D call. V dropped 5 bases and J dropped 6 bases, with 8 bases sitting between them. The germline gives CDR1 LGHDT, CDR2 YNNKEL (reference sequence). The CDR3 has 12 residues. The CDR3 loop is CASSENGQPQHF. The CDR3 bases are TGTGCCAGCAGCGAAAACGGTCAGCCCCAGCATTTT.

The chain employs TRBV7-2 and TRBJ1-5, with no clear D. The CDR3 runs 15 residues. Germline CDR1 is SGHTA and CDR2 is FQGNSA. Trimming left V 5 bases short and J 6 bases short, with 17 bases between. Written as DNA, the CDR3 is TGTGCCAGCAGCCACCGCCCCGGGTTAGGTCAGCCCCAGCATTTT. Amino acid sequence: CASSHRPGLGQPQHF.

The J gene is TRBJ1-5, the V gene TRBV6-2 or TRBV6-3; D unresolved. CDR3 length: 12 residues. The V gene lost 5 bases and the J gene lost 3 bases, with 5 bases spanning the gap. The V gene's germline CDR1 is MNHEY and CDR2 SVGEGT. The CDR3 here is CASSNHNQPQHF. The DNA of the CDR3 is TGTGCCAGCAGTAACCACAATCAGCCCCAGCATTTT.

This chain uses TRBV18 with TRBJ1-2; possible D gene TRBD1, 6 bases. V shed 3 bases and J shed 8 bases, with 13 bases lying between them. The V gene's germline CDR1 is KGHSH and CDR2 LQKENI. The CDR3 runs to 13 residues. The CDR3 loop is CASSPRQVEGYTF. CDR3 nucleotide sequence: TGTGCCAGCTCACCCAGACAGGTGGAAGGCTACACCTTC.

This clone was counted a few times. The rearrangement joins TRBV2 to TRBJ1-2; perhaps TRBD1 as D (5 bases). This CDR3 region has 14 residues. From germline, CDR1 is SNHLY and CDR2 FYNNEI. Trimming pared 4 bases from V and 4 bases from J, leaving 13 bases between. As DNA, the CDR3 is TGTGCCAGCAGTGGCTGGGGCGCGGCCTATGGCTACACCTTC. Translating it yields CASSGWGAAYGYTF.

The chain couples TRBV18 to TRBJ1-1; D gene ambiguous. This CDR3 contains 16 residues. The V and J ends lost 1 base and 3 bases respectively, with 15 bases between them. CDR1 is KGHSH and CDR2 is LQKENI in the germline V gene. CDR3 DNA: TGTGCCAGCTCACCACAGGATTCGGTATTTGACACTGAAGCTTTCTTT. Its protein is CASSPQDSVFDTEAFF. Filled out from reference TRBV18 and TRBJ1-1, the complete variable domain reads NAGVMQNPRHLVRRRGQEARLRCSPMKGHSHVYWYRQLPEEGLKFMVYLQKENIIDESGMPKERFSAEFPKEGPSILRIQQVVRGDSAAYFCASSPQDSVFDTEAFFGQGTRLTVV.

This clone was counted a single time. The chain carries TRBV7-9 and TRBJ1-4; possible D gene TRBD1, 6 bases. The germline V gene has CDR1 SEHNR and CDR2 FQNEAQ (reference sequence). The CDR3 runs to 14 residues. V lost 7 bases and J lost 2, with 11 bases in between. CDR3 in DNA: TGTGCCAGCACTGAGAGGGGGACTAATGAAAAACTGTTTTTT. Translating it yields CASTERGTNEKLFF.

The V call is TRBV18, the J call TRBJ1-2; 11 bases are shared with TRBD1. The V gene's germline CDR1 is KGHSH and CDR2 LQKENI. CDR3 size: 14 residues. The V segment lost 4 bases and the J segment 7 bases; nucleotides outside the gene matches: 5. CDR3 sequence: CASSRGQGAFGYTF. CDR3 nucleotides: TGTGCCAGCTCACGAGGACAGGGGGCGTTTGGCTACACCTTC.

CDR3 in amino acids: CASSLARVFTEAFF. The DNA for the CDR3 is TGTGCCAGCAGCTTGGCCAGGGTCTTCACTGAAGCTTTCTTT. This chain joins TRBV11-2 and TRBJ1-1; D may be TRBD1 (5 bases). Germline assignment: CDR1 SGHAT and CDR2 FQNNGV. The ends were cut back, 3 bases at V and 4 bases at J, with 12 bases in the middle. The CDR3 runs 14 residues.

This rearrangement joins TRBV4-1 to TRBJ2-7; 14 bases are a match to TRBD2. The germline CDR1 and CDR2 sequences are MGHRA and YSYEKL. CDR3 length: 15 residues. With 4 bases clipped from V and 6 bases from J, the junction kept 5 bases outside the gene matches. CDR3 bases: TGCGCCAGCAGCCTTCCGGGACTAGCGGGAGTCGAGCAGTACTTC. This codes for CASSLPGLAGVEQYF.